This is a list of T cell receptor beta chains from one sample in a study of metastatic and nonmetastatic thyroid tumors. MiXCR reprocessed the PCR reads for TCRdb. The sample lists 13,000 or so clones, roughly a third occurring once. Sequencing input: tumor tissue. These receptors all stem from a male donor with papillary thyroid cancer or a benign thyroid nodule (not recorded which). Some clones in this sample may be carry-over from other donors' samples. CDR3s leave out the opening cysteine and the closing phenylalanine or tryptophan. A D gene is named only where the DNA matches it firmly.

>TRBV7-8|NA|TRBJ1-5
ASSLEGRWPNQPQH
>TRBV6-1|NA|TRBJ2-6
VSSEAGSGANVLT
>TRBV3-1|NA|TRBJ2-7
ASSLFRTASYEQY
>TRBV11-2|NA|TRBJ2-2
ASSLVSGITGELF
>TRBV7-2|NA|TRBJ2-7
ASSVSLVGDQY
>TRBV24-1|TRBD1|TRBJ2-7
ATSDLQGASYEQY
>TRBV11-2|NA|TRBJ2-3
ASSFIPTDTQY
>TRBV5-1|TRBD2|TRBJ2-3
ASSSTSGREDTQY
>TRBV3-1|TRBD2|TRBJ2-1
ASSQVGGRYYNEQF
>TRBV2|NA|TRBJ2-7
ASGESGRQGYEQY
>TRBV20-1|NA|TRBJ2-1
SARDLMGLEF
>TRBV28|TRBD1|TRBJ1-2
ASSSGQGVFNYGYT
>TRBV2|TRBD2|TRBJ2-3
ASSDSGIGLDTQY
>TRBV6-1|NA|TRBJ2-7
ASSSPGALNYEQY
>TRBV27|NA|TRBJ2-7
ASSTNLGGQSYEQY
>TRBV19|TRBD1|TRBJ2-1
ASSIGGQGFDEQF
>TRBV19|NA|TRBJ1-2
ASSIGKGDFNYGYT
>TRBV5-6|NA|TRBJ2-3
TSSLRGRATDTQY
>TRBV12-3/TRBV12-4|NA|TRBJ2-7
ASSPGRGAYEQY
>TRBV20-1|NA|TRBJ2-7
SARTTYEQY
>TRBV20-1|NA|TRBJ1-1
SAQTGNTEAF
>TRBV7-6|NA|TRBJ2-1
ASSPDWITQF
>TRBV12-3/TRBV12-4|NA|TRBJ2-1
ASIPEKTGFNEQF
>TRBV7-6|NA|TRBJ2-7
ASSLGREDEQY
>TRBV4-2|NA|TRBJ1-5
ASSRQGTGNQPQH
>TRBV6-2/TRBV6-3|NA|TRBJ2-4
ASSFDWKIAKNIQY
>TRBV20-1|NA|TRBJ2-7
SARDLVSYEQY
>TRBV11-2|TRBD2|TRBJ2-7
ASSILAGEFYEQY
>TRBV10-3|NA|TRBJ1-4
AISMQDRPNEKLF
>TRBV27|NA|TRBJ1-2
ASSLALNYGYT
>TRBV20-1|NA|TRBJ1-1
SARWQMNTEAF
>TRBV5-1|TRBD2|TRBJ2-3
ASSSSGRADGTDTQY
>TRBV30|NA|TRBJ2-7
ACLKVVGGEQY
>TRBV5-1|NA|TRBJ1-1
ASSLNTVNTEAF
>TRBV4-1|NA|TRBJ1-5
ASSQGHFNQPQH
>TRBV6-1|NA|TRBJ2-5
ASTSVQETQY
>TRBV6-2/TRBV6-3|NA|TRBJ1-2
ASSYGQGGGIYGYT
>TRBV7-7|NA|TRBJ2-5
ASSSGGPQETQY
>TRBV28|NA|TRBJ2-7
ASGEGYRTYEQY
>TRBV18|TRBD1|TRBJ2-7
ASSPGDSYEQY